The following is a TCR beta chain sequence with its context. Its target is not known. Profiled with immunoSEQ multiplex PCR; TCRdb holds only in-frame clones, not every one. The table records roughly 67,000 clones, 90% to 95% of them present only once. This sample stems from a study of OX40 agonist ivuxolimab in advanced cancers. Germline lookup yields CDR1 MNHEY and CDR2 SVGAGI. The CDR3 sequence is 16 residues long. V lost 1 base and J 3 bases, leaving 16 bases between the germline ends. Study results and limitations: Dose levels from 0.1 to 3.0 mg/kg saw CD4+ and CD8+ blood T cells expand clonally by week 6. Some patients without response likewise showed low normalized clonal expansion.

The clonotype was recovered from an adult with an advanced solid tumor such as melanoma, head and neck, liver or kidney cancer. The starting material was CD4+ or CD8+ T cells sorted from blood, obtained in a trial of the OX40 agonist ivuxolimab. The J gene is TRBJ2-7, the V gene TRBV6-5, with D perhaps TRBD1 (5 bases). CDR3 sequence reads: CASSYWSRQGSYEQYF. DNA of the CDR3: TGTGCCAGCAGTTACTGGAGTCGGCAGGGAAGCTACGAGCAGTACTTC.